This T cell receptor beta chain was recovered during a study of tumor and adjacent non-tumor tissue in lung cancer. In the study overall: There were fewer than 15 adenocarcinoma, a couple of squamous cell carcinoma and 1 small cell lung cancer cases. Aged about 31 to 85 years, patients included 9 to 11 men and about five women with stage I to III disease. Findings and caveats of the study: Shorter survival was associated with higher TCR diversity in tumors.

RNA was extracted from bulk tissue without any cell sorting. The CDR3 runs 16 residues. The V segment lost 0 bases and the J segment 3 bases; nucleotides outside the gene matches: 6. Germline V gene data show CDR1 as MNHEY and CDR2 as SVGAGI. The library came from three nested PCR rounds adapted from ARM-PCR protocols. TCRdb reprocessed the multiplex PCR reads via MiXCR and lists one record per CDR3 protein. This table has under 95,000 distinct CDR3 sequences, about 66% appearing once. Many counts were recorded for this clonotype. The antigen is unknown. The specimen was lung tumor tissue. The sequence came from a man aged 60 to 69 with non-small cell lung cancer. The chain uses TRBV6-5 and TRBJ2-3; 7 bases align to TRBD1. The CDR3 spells CASSYSRTGATDTQYF. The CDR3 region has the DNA TGTGCCAGCAGTTACTCGAGAACAGGGGCAACAGATACGCAGTATTTT.